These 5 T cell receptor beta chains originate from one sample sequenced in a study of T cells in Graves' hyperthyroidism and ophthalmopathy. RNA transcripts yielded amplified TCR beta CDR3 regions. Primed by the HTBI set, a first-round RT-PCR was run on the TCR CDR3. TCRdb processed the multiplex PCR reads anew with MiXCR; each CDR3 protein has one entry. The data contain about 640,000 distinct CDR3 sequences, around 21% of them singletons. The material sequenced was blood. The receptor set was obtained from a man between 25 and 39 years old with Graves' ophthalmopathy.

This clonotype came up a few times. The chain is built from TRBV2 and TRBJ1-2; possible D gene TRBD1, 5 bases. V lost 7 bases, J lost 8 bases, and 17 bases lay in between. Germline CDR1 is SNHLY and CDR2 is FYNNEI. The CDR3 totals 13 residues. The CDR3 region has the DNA TGTGCCAGCATCCCGGTGCTTCAGGGAGGCTACACCTTC. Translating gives CASIPVLQGGYTF.

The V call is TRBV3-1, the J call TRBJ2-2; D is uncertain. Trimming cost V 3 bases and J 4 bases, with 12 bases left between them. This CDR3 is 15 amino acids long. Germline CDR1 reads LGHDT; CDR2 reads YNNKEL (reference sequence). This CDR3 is CASSQFGQPTGELFF. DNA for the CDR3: TGTGCCAGCAGCCAGTTCGGGCAGCCCACCGGGGAGCTGTTTTTT.

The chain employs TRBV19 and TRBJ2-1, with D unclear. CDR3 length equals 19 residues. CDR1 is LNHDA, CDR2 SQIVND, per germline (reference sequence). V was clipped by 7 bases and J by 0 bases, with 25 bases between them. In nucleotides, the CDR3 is TGTGCCAGTAAGGGTCGACCAAAACCAACTCCCACCTCCTACAATGAGCAGTTCTTC. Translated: CASKGRPKPTPTSYNEQFF.

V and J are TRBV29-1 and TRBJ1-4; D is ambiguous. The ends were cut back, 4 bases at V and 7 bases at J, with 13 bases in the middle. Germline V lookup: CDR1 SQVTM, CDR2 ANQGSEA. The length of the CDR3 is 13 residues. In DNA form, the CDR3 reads TGCAGCGTTGCCCAGATCCTTGGTGAAAAACTGTTTTTT. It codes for CSVAQILGEKLFF.

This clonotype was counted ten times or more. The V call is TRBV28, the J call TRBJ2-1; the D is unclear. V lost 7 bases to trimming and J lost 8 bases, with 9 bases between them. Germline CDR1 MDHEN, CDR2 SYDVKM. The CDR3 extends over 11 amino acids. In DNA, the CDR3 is TGTGCCAGCACCCAAGCCGATGAGCAGTTCTTC. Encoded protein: CASTQADEQFF.